These T cell receptor beta chains were read from a single sample in a study of T cell clonotyping in hematopoietic cell transplantation. Assay: immunoSEQ multiplex PCR; the TCRdb copy retains only in-frame clones and omits some. Among roughly 28,000 clones listed, just over 90% were seen once. This material consisted of peripheral blood mononuclear cells, taken before stem cell transplant. The receptors here all came from a man between 50 and 59 years old with acute myeloid leukemia. Some clones in this sample may be carry-over from other donors' samples. CDR3s include the opening cysteine and the closing phenylalanine or tryptophan. The D gene is left open where the match is weak. Some rows have no size entry. The others give once, few or many, or a class for an expanded clone.

clone_size	j_call	v_call	d_call	cdr3_aa	cdr3_nt
NA	TRBJ2-7	TRBV5-8	TRBD2	CASSPSPSGSYEQYF	TGTGCCAGCAGCCCCTCCCCTAGCGGATCCTACGAGCAGTACTTC
NA	TRBJ2-5	TRBV5-6	TRBD1	CASSLAGQGVGETQYF	TGTGCCAGCAGCTTGGCAGGACAGGGTGTGGGGGAGACCCAGTACTTC
NA	TRBJ1-1	TRBV5-1	NA	CASSLVGQLNTEAFF	TGCGCCAGCAGCTTGGTTGGACAGTTGAACACTGAAGCTTTCTTT
NA	TRBJ2-7	TRBV2	TRBD2	CASRGVYEQYF	TGTGCCAGCCGGGGGGTCTACGAGCAGTACTTC
NA	TRBJ2-6	TRBV2	NA	CASSDSPISGANVLTF	TGTGCCAGCAGCGACTCACCCATCTCTGGGGCCAACGTCCTGACTTTC
NA	TRBJ2-7	TRBV29-1	TRBD1	CSVADRVGQYF	TGCAGCGTTGCGGACAGGGTAGGGCAGTACTTC
NA	TRBJ2-7	TRBV11-2	TRBD1	CASSRQGYEQYF	TGTGCCAGCAGCAGACAGGGTTACGAGCAGTACTTC
NA	TRBJ1-1	TRBV7-8	NA	CASSPGLGRSEAFF	TGTGCCAGCAGCCCCGGTCTCGGGAGGAGTGAAGCTTTCTTT
once	TRBJ1-1	TRBV6-1	NA	CASTQGSFTEAFF	TGTGCCAGCACCCAGGGTAGTTTCACTGAAGCTTTCTTT
NA	TRBJ1-2	TRBV7-9	NA	CASSLLGGIYGYTF	TGTGCCAGCAGCTTACTCGGGGGGATTTATGGCTACACCTTC
NA	TRBJ1-1	TRBV6-6	TRBD1	CASSRPGTGEGSEAFF	TGTGCCAGCAGCCGTCCCGGGACAGGGGAGGGATCTGAAGCTTTCTTT
NA	TRBJ2-3	TRBV27	NA	CASSLSRGDTQYF	TGTGCCAGCAGTTTATCGAGAGGGGATACGCAGTATTTT
NA	TRBJ1-5	TRBV5-3	TRBD1	CARSRTGGCNQPQHF	TGTGCCAGAAGCCGGACAGGGGGGTGCAATCAGCCCCAGCATTTT
NA	TRBJ2-7	TRBV7-2	NA	CASSQSYSGAREQYF	TGTGCCAGCAGCCAAAGCTATAGCGGAGCTCGTGAGCAGTACTTC
few	TRBJ2-3	TRBV18	TRBD1	CASSLGQGSPDTQYF	TGTGCCAGCTCCCTGGGACAGGGGAGCCCAGATACGCAGTATTTT
NA	TRBJ2-5	TRBV5-4	TRBD2	CASSLGLAGAETQYF	TGTGCCAGCAGCTTGGGGCTAGCGGGAGCAGAGACCCAGTACTTC
NA	TRBJ2-7	TRBV2	NA	CASSEDTSWVYEQYF	TGTGCCAGCAGTGAAGATACGTCGTGGGTTTACGAGCAGTACTTC
NA	TRBJ2-4	TRBV2	TRBD1	CASYAGTGRTSNIQYF	TGTGCCAGCTACGCCGGGACAGGACGCACTAGTAACATTCAGTACTTC
NA	TRBJ1-2	TRBV7-2	NA	CASSSIPRDQGYTF	TGTGCCAGCAGCTCTATCCCCAGGGATCAAGGCTACACCTTC
NA	TRBJ2-7	TRBV4-3	TRBD2	CASSRSSGDYEQYF	TGCGCCAGCAGCCGGAGTAGCGGGGACTACGAGCAGTACTTC
NA	TRBJ2-1	TRBV5-4	NA	CASSLSSFNNEQFF	TGTGCCAGCAGCTTGAGTAGCTTCAACAATGAGCAGTTCTTC
few	TRBJ1-2	TRBV7-2	NA	CASSPNAGFYGYTF	TGTGCCAGCAGCCCGAACGCGGGGTTCTATGGCTACACCTTC
NA	TRBJ1-2	TRBV4-3	TRBD1	CASSPGGSGDGCTF	TGCGCCAGCAGCCCAGGGGGGTCCGGTGATGGCTGCACCTTC
NA	TRBJ2-7	TRBV30	TRBD2	CAWKAGALYEQYF	TGTGCCTGGAAAGCGGGAGCCCTCTACGAGCAGTACTTC
NA	TRBJ1-1	TRBV7-8	NA	CASSLVAVNTEAFF	TGTGCCAGCAGCTTAGTTGCGGTGAACACTGAAGCTTTCTTT
NA	TRBJ1-4	TRBV28	NA	CASKRLGLTNEKLFF	TGTGCCAGCAAGAGACTTGGCCTAACTAATGAAAAACTGTTTTTT
once	TRBJ2-7	TRBV6-1	NA	CASSETYYEQYF	TGTGCCAGCTCGGAAACCTACTACGAGCAGTACTTC
NA	TRBJ2-1	TRBV7-8	NA	CVGRGQYNEQFF	TGTGTGGGGAGGGGGCAATACAATGAGCAGTTCTTC
NA	TRBJ1-5	TRBV4-3	NA	CASSQVTGSQPQHF	TGCGCCAGCAGCCAAGTCACAGGGAGTCAGCCCCAGCATTTT
NA	TRBJ2-1	TRBV19	TRBD2	CASSISGSSYNEQFF	TGTGCCAGTAGTATTAGCGGGAGCTCCTACAATGAGCAGTTCTTC
NA	TRBJ1-3	TRBV5-1	TRBD1	CASSRQGAGNTIYF	TGCGCCAGCAGCCGACAGGGGGCTGGAAACACCATATATTTT
NA	TRBJ2-1	TRBV28	NA	CATIPNDRLYNEQFF	TGTGCCACCATTCCCAATGACAGGTTGTACAATGAGCAGTTCTTC
NA	TRBJ2-7	TRBV10-3	NA	CAISEGEISYEQYF	TGTGCCATCAGTGAGGGCGAAATTTCCTACGAGCAGTACTTC
NA	TRBJ2-4	TRBV7-2	TRBD2	CASGKRDLAGTDIQYF	TGTGCCAGCGGCAAAAGGGACCTAGCGGGGACGGACATTCAGTACTTC
NA	TRBJ2-5	TRBV28	NA	CASSSLEGGKETQYF	TGTGCCAGCAGTTCCCTAGAGGGTGGAAAAGAGACCCAGTACTTC
few	TRBJ1-4	TRBV6-5	TRBD1	CASSYRQGGEKLFF	TGTGCCAGCAGTTACCGACAGGGCGGAGAAAAACTGTTTTTT
NA	TRBJ1-1	TRBV27	NA	CASRGRGRMNTEAFF	TGTGCCAGCAGGGGACGAGGGCGGATGAACACTGAAGCTTTCTTT
NA	TRBJ1-4	TRBV6-5	NA	CASRTDSATNEKLFF	TGTGCCAGCAGAACAGACAGTGCAACTAATGAAAAACTGTTTTTT
once	TRBJ1-1	TRBV28	TRBD1	CASSVGQGAVNTEAFF	TGTGCCAGCAGTGTGGGACAGGGGGCCGTGAACACTGAAGCTTTCTTT
NA	TRBJ1-1	TRBV28	NA	CASSGQSEAFF	TGTGCCAGCAGTGGACAGTCAGAAGCTTTCTTT
NA	TRBJ2-7	TRBV14	NA	CASSHRQAYEQYF	TGTGCCAGCAGCCACAGACAGGCCTACGAGCAGTACTTC
NA	TRBJ2-3	TRBV4-3	NA	CASSPGSAGGKDTQYF	TGCGCCAGCAGCCCCGGAAGCGCCGGAGGAAAAGATACGCAGTATTTT
NA	TRBJ2-3	TRBV14	TRBD2	CASSQEKGAGVVDGQYF	TGTGCCAGCAGCCAAGAAAAAGGAGCGGGGGTCGTTGATGGGCAGTATTTT
NA	TRBJ1-1	TRBV7-2	NA	CASSPVFVGVDGAPRAFF	TGTGCCAGCAGCCCCGTGTTCGTGGGCGTCGACGGGGCTCCCCGAGCTTTCTTT
NA	TRBJ2-1	TRBV7-8	NA	CASSLEGLVAASYNEQFF	TGTGCCAGCAGCTTAGAGGGGCTTGTTGCCGCTTCCTACAATGAGCAGTTCTTC
NA	TRBJ1-1	TRBV28	NA	CASSLVGEGTEAFF	TGTGCCAGCAGTTTAGTCGGGGAAGGAACTGAAGCTTTCTTT
NA	TRBJ2-3	TRBV7-2	NA	CASSLDGFGTRQYF	TGTGCCAGCAGCTTAGACGGGTTCGGGACCCGGCAGTATTTT
NA	TRBJ2-1	TRBV7-9	NA	CASSFETTNEQFF	TGTGCCAGCAGCTTCGAGACCACCAATGAGCAGTTCTTC
NA	TRBJ2-4	TRBV28	TRBD2	CASSFRGGFENIQYF	TGTGCCAGCAGTTTCCGCGGGGGGTTCGAAAACATTCAGTACTTC